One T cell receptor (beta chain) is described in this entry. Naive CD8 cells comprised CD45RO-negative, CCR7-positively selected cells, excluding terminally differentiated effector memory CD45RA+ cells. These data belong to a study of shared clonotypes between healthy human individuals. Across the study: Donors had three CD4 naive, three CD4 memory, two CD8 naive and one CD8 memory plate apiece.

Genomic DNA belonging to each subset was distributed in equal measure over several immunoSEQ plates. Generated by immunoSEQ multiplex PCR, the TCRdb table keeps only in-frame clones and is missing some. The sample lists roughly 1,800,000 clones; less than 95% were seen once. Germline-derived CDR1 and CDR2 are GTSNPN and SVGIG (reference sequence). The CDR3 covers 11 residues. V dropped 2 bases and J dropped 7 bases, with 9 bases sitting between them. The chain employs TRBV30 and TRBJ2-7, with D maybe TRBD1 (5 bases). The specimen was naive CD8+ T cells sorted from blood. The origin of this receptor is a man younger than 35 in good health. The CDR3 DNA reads TGTGCCTGGAGTCAAGGGGTAGAGCAGTACTTC. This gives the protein CAWSQGVEQYF.